This T cell receptor beta chain was found in a study of post-analysis software for immune sequencing data. Unique molecular identifiers were present in the TCR beta cDNA libraries. A population of about 1 to 11 million T cells gave rise to roughly 0.5 million cDNA molecules. One entry per CDR3 protein results from TCRdb running MiXCR on the PCR reads. The sample has hundreds of thousands of distinct CDR3 sequences, about 44% seen once. In regard to this clonotype: The antigen remains unidentified.

The study, taken as a whole, reports: Patients carried 4 or 5 TRBV segments more frequently than controls did, and TRBV5-6, TRBV5-1 and TRBV20-1 were among them. People with multiple sclerosis had a significantly lower normalized Chao1 diversity than controls did. F-measure co-clustering was strong for batch-matched samples.

Germline V CDR1 and CDR2: DFQATT, SNEGSKA (reference sequence). The CDR3 has 15 amino acids. The trim removed 6 bases at V and 11 bases at J, leaving 21 bases unmatched. The sequenced sample was blood. The chain is built from TRBV20-1 and TRBJ2-5; 7 nucleotides align to TRBD2. The receptor was derived from a girl aged 5-17 years with multiple sclerosis. The CDR3 here is CSAHGQGRDYNEQYF. The DNA for the CDR3 is TGCAGTGCCCACGGGCAGGGCAGGGACTACAATGAGCAGTACTTC.